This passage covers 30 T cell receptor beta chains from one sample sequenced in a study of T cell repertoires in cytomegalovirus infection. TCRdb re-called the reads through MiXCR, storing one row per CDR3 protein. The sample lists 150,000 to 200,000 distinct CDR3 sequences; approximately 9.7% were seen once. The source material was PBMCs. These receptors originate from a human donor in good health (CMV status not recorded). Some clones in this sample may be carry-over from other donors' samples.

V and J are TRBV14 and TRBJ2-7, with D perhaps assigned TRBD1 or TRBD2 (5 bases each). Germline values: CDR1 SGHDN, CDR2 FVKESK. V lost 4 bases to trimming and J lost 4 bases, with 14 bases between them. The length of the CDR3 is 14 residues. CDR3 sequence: CASSPGPQTYEQYF. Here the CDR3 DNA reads TGTGCCAGCAGCCCGGGACCTCAGACTTACGAGCAGTACTTC. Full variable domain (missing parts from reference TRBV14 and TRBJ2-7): EAGVTQFPSHSVIEKGQTVTLRCDPISGHDNLYWYRRVMGKEIKFLLHFVKESKQDESGMPNNRFLAERTGGTYSTLKVQPAELEDSGVYFCASSPGPQTYEQYFGPGTRLTVT.

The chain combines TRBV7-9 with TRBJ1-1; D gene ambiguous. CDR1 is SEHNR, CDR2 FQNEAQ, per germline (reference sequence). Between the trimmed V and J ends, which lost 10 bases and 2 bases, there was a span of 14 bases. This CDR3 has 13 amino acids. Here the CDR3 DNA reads TGTGCCACCCCCGGATCCTATAACACTGAAGCTTTCTTT. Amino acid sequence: CATPGSYNTEAFF.

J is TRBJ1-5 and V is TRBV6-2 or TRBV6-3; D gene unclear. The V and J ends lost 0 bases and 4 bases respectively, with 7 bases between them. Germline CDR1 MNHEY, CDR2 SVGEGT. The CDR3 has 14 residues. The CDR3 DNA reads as TGTGCCAGCAGTTACTCGGCCGGGAATCAGCCCCAGCATTTT. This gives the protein CASSYSAGNQPQHF.

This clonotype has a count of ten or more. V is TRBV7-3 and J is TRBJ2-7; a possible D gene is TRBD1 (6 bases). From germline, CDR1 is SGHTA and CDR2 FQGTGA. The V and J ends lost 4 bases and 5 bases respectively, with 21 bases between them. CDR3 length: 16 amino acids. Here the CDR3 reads CASSSQKTGRGDEQYF. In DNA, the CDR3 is TGTGCCAGCAGCTCGCAAAAAACAGGGAGAGGAGACGAGCAGTACTTC.

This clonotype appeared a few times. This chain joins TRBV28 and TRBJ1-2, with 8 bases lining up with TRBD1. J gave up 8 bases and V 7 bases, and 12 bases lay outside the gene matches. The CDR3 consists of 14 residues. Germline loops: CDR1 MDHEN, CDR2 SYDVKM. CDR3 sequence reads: CASNPRDRPRGYTF. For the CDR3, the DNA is TGTGCCAGCAACCCCCGGGACAGGCCCCGGGGCTACACCTTC.

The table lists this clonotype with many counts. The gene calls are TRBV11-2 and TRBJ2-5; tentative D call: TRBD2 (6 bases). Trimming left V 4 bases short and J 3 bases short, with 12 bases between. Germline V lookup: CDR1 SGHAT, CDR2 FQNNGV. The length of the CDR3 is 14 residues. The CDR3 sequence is CASSSHWGEETQYF. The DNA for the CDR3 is TGTGCCAGCAGCTCCCACTGGGGGGAAGAGACCCAGTACTTC.

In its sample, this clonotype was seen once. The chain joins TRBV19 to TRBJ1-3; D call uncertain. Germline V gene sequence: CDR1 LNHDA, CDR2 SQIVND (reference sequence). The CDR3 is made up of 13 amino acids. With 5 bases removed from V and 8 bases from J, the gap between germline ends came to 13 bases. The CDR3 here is CASSYRTADTIYF. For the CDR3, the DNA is TGTGCCAGTAGTTATAGGACGGCGGACACCATATATTTT.

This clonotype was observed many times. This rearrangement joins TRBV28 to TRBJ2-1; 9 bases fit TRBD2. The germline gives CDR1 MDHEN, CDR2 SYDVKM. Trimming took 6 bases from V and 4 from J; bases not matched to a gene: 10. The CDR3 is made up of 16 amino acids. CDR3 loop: CASSPWKRGVYNEQFF. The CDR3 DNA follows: TGTGCCAGCAGCCCCTGGAAGCGGGGGGTATACAATGAGCAGTTCTTC.

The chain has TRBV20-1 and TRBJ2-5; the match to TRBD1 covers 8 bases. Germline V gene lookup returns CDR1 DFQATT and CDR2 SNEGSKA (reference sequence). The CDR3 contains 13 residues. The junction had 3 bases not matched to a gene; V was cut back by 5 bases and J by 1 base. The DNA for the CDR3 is TGCAGTGCTGGGACAGGTTCCCAAGAGACCCAGTACTTC. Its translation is CSAGTGSQETQYF.

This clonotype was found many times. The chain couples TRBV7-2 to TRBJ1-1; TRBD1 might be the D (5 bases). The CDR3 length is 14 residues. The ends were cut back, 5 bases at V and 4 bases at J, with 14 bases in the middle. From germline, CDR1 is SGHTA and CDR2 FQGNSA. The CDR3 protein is CASSLRVEVTEAFF. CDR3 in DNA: TGTGCCAGCAGCCTCAGGGTCGAAGTCACTGAAGCTTTCTTT.

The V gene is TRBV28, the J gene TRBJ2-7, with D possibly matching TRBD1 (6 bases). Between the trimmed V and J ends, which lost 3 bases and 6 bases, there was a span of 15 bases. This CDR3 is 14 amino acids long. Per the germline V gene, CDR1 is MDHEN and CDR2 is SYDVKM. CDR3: CASSFRGGMGEQYF. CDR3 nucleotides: TGTGCCAGCAGTTTCAGGGGTGGAATGGGCGAGCAGTACTTC.

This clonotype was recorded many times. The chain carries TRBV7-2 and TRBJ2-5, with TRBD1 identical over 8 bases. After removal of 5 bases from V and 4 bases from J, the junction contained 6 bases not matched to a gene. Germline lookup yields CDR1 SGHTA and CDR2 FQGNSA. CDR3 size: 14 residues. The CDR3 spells CASSPTGVGETQYF. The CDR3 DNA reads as TGTGCCAGCAGCCCGACAGGGGTGGGAGAGACCCAGTACTTC.

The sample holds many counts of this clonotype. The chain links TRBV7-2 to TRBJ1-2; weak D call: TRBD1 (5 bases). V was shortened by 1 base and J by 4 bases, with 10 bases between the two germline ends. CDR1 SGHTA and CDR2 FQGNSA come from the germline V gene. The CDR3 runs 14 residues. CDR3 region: CASSLVATGYGYTF. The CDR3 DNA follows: TGTGCCAGCAGCTTAGTGGCTACAGGCTATGGCTACACCTTC. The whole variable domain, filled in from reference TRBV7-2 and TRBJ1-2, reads GAGVSQSPSNKVTEKGKDVELRCDPISGHTALYWYRQSLGQGLEFLIYFQGNSAPDKSGLPSDRFSAERTGGSVSTLTIQRTQQEDSAVYLCASSLVATGYGYTFGSGTRLTVV.

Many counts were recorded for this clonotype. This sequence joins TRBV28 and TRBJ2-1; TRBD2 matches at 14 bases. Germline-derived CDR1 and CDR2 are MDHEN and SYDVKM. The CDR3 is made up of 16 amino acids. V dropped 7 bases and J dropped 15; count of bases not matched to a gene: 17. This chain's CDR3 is CASNNLSGTSGRGTFF. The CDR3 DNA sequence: TGTGCCAGCAATAATCTTTCCGGGACTAGCGGGAGAGGCACGTTCTTC.

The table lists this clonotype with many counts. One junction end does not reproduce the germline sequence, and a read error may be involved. CDR3: CASSLAGSLNPPHF. CDR3 coding DNA: TGTGCCAGCAGCTTAGCGGGCAGCTTAAATCCCCCGCATTTT. The chain is built from TRBV7-9 and TRBJ1-5; no reliable D call. Germline V gene lookup returns CDR1 SEHNR and CDR2 FQNEAQ (reference sequence). The CDR3 is made up of 14 amino acids.

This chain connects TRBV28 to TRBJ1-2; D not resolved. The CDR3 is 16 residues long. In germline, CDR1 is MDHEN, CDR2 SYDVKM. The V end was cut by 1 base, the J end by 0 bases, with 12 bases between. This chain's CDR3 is CASSLLGRYPNYGYTF. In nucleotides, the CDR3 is TGTGCCAGCAGTTTATTGGGCCGCTACCCTAACTATGGCTACACCTTC.

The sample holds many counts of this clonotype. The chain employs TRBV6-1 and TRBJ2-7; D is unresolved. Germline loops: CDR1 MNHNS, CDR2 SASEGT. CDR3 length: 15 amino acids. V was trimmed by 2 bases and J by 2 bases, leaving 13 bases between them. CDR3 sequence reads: CASSETPPKAYEQYF. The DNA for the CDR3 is TGTGCCAGCAGTGAAACCCCCCCGAAGGCCTACGAGCAGTACTTC.

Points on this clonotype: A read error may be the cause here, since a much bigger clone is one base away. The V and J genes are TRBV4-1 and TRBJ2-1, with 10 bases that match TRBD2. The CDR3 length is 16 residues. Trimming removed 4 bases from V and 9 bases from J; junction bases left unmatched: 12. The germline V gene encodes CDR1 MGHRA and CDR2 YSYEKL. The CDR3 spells CASSRGWSGRAVEQFF. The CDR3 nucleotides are TGCGCCAGCAGCCGAGGGTGGAGCGGGAGGGCCGTTGAGCAGTTCTTC.

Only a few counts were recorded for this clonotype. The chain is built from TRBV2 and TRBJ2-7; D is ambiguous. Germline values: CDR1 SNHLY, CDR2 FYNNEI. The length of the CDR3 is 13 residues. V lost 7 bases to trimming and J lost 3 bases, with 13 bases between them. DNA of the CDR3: TGTGCCAGCACGGTGTCAGATAGCTACGAGCAGTACTTC. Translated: CASTVSDSYEQYF.

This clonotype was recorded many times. The CDR3 bases are TGTGCCAGCAGTTATTCCCTGGGGGGAGTCGGCGTAGATACGCAGTATTTT. This encodes CASSYSLGGVGVDTQYF. This sequence joins TRBV6-5 and TRBJ2-3; perhaps TRBD2 as D (6 bases). Trimming pared 3 bases from V and 5 bases from J, leaving 21 bases between. The CDR3 contains 17 residues. CDR1 is MNHEY, CDR2 SVGAGI, per germline.

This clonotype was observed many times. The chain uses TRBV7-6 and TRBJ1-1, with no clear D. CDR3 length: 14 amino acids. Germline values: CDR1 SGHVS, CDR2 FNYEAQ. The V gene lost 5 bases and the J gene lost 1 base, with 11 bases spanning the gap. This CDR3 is CASSPLTPNTEAFF. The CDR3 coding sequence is TGTGCCAGCAGCCCGTTGACCCCGAACACTGAAGCTTTCTTT.

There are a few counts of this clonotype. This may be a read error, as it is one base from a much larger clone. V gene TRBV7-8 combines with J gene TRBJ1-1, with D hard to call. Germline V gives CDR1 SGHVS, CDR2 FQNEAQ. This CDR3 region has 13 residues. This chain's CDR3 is CANSGPKNTEAFF. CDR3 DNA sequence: TGTGCCAACAGCGGACCCAAGAACACTGAAGCTTTCTTT.

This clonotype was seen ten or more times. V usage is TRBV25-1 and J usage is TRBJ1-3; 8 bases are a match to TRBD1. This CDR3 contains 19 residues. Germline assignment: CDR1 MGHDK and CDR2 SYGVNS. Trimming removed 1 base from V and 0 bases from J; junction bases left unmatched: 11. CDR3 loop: CASSELGQASHNSGNTIYF. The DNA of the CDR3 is TGTGCCAGCAGTGAATTGGGACAGGCCTCACACAACTCTGGAAACACCATATATTTT.

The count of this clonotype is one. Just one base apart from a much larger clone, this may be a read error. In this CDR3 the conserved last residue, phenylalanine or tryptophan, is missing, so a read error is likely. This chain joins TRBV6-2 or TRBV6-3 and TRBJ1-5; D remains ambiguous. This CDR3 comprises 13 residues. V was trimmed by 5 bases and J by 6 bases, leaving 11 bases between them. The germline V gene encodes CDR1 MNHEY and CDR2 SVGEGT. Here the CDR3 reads CASSGDVSQPQHV. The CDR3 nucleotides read TGTGCCAGCAGTGGGGATGTTAGTCAGCCCCAGCATGTT.

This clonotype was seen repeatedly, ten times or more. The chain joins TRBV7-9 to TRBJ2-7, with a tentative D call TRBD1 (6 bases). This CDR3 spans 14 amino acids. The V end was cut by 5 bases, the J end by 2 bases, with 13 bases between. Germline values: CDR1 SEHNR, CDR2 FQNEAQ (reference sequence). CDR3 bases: TGTGCCAGCAGCCAAGGACAGTATCCCTACGAGCAGTACTTC. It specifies CASSQGQYPYEQYF.

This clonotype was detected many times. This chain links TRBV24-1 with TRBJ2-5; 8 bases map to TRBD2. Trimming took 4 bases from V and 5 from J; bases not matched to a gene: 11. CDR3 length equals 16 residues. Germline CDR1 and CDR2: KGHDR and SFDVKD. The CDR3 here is CATSDTHRGGRETQYF. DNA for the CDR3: TGTGCCACCAGTGACACCCATCGGGGCGGGAGGGAGACCCAGTACTTC.

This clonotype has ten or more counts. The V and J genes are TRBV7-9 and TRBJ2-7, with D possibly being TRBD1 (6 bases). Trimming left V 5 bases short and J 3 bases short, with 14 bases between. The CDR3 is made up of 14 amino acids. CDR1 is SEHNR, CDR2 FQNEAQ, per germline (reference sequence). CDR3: CASSRDRSNYEQYF. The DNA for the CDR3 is TGTGCCAGCAGCCGCGACAGGTCGAACTACGAGCAGTACTTC. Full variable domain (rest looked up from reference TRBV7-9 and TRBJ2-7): DTGVSQNPRHKITKRGQNVTFRCDPISEHNRLYWYRQTLGQGPEFLTYFQNEAQLEKSRLLSDRFSAERPKGSFSTLEIQRTEQGDSAMYLCASSRDRSNYEQYFGPGTRLTVT.

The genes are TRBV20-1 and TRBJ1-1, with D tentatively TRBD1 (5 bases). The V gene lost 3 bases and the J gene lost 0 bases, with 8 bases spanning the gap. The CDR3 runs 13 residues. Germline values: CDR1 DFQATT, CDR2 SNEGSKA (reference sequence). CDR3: CSAREDMNTEAFF. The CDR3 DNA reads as TGCAGTGCTAGGGAGGACATGAACACTGAAGCTTTCTTT.

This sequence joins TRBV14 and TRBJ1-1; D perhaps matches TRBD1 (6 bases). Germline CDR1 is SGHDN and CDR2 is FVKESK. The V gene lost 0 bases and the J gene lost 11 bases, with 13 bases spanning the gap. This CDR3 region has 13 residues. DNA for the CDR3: TGTGCCAGCAGCCAAGAGCAGGGGAGTAAGGCTTTCTTT. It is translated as CASSQEQGSKAFF. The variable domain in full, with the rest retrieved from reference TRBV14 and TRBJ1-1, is EAGVTQFPSHSVIEKGQTVTLRCDPISGHDNLYWYRRVMGKEIKFLLHFVKESKQDESGMPNNRFLAERTGGTYSTLKVQPAELEDSGVYFCASSQEQGSKAFFGQGTRLTVV.

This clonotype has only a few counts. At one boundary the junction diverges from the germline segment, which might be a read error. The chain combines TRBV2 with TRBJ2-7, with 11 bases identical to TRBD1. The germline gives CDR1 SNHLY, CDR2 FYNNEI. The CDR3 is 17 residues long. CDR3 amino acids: CASSEGTGGAWSSEQYF. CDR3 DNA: TGTGCCAGCAGTGAAGGGACAGGGGGCGCATGGTCCTCCGAGCAGTACTTC.